The 27 T cell receptor beta chains in this list originate from one sample, sequenced in a study of blood T cells in healthy people across ages. With a J-beta primer mix and a sample-barcoded 5' primer, a second PCR ran 7 to 11 cycles. TCRdb called the 5' RACE reads again in MiXCR, with one record for every CDR3 protein. The profile shows about 760,000 distinct CDR3 sequences, 56% of them singletons. Sequenced: blood. These receptors all come from a man aged 35-49 years in good health.

The rearrangement links TRBV5-5 to TRBJ2-1; no definite D call. The CDR3 spans 13 residues. Trimming removed 2 bases at V and 8 bases at J, with 11 bases between. In germline, CDR1 is SGHKS, CDR2 YYEKEE (reference sequence). This chain's CDR3 is CASSFGPFDEQFF. The CDR3, as DNA: TGTGCCAGCAGCTTTGGTCCCTTTGATGAGCAGTTCTTC. The whole variable domain, filled in from reference TRBV5-5 and TRBJ2-1, reads DAGVTQSPTHLIKTRGQQVTLRCSPISGHKSVSWYQQVLGQGPQFIFQYYEKEERGRGNFPDRFSARQFPNYSSELNVNALLLGDSALYLCASSFGPFDEQFFGPGTRLTVL.

A few counts support this clonotype. The CDR3 is CASSESTQGTGLYF. The CDR3 nucleotides are TGCGCCAGCAGTGAGTCGACTCAGGGGACAGGGTTGTACTTC. The chain is built from TRBV10-2 and TRBJ2-4; 9 bases agree with TRBD1. Germline CDR1 and CDR2: WSHSY and SAAADI. After removal of 0 bases from V and 15 bases from J, the junction contained 9 bases not matched to a gene. This CDR3 has 14 amino acids.

This clonotype was observed a single time. The chain links TRBV12-5 to TRBJ2-1; D unresolved. Trimming removed 1 base at V and 0 bases at J, with 4 bases between. The germline gives CDR1 LGHNT, CDR2 FRNRAP. The CDR3 totals 14 residues. The CDR3 protein is CASGLGGSYNEQFF. The CDR3 coding sequence is TGTGCTAGTGGTTTGGGGGGCTCCTACAATGAGCAGTTCTTC.

This chain joins TRBV7-3 and TRBJ2-1; TRBD2 aligns across 13 bases. The junction had 3 bases not matched to a gene; V was cut back by 5 bases and J by 5 bases. Germline CDR1 is SGHTA and CDR2 is FQGTGA. CDR3 length: 15 amino acids. The CDR3 protein is CASSTSGGAHNEQFF. CDR3 coding DNA: TGTGCCAGCAGCACTAGCGGGGGGGCCCACAATGAGCAGTTCTTC.

V and J are TRBV11-2 and TRBJ2-4; possible D gene TRBD2, 7 bases. The CDR3 covers 16 residues. V lost 3 bases and J lost 2, with 14 bases in between. Germline loops: CDR1 SGHAT, CDR2 FQNNGV. CDR3 protein: CASSFSRGAPKNIQYF. The CDR3 DNA follows: TGTGCCAGCAGCTTCTCCCGGGGGGCCCCCAAAAACATTCAGTACTTC.

The chain combines TRBV12-3 or TRBV12-4 with TRBJ2-7; D is tentatively TRBD1 or TRBD2 (6 bases each). This CDR3 contains 14 residues. The V end lost 10 bases, the J end lost 3 bases, and 19 bases lay between the germline ends. CDR3 DNA: TGTGCCACCGCAAAGGGGGGTTCGGACTACGAGCAGTACTTC. It encodes CATAKGGSDYEQYF.

This clonotype appeared once. The chain joins TRBV9 to TRBJ2-3, with 9 bases aligning to TRBD2. V lost 0 bases to trimming and J lost 4 bases; unmatched junction nucleotides: 6. CDR3 length: 16 residues. Germline V gene data show CDR1 as SGDLS and CDR2 as YYNGEE. The CDR3 protein is CASSVDSGSMPDTQYF. CDR3 nucleotide sequence: TGTGCCAGCAGCGTAGATAGCGGGAGTATGCCAGATACGCAGTATTTT.

Only one count was recorded for this clonotype. The chain combines TRBV7-2 with TRBJ2-5, with TRBD2 matching over 15 bases. Looked up from germline, CDR1 is SGHTA and CDR2 is FQGNSA. This CDR3 is 18 amino acids long. Unmatched junction bases numbered 12, after V lost 1 base and J lost 9 bases. The CDR3 DNA sequence: TGTGCCAGCAGCTTAGGCCTGGGACTAGCGGGGGGTTTGGTGGCCCAGTACTTC. Protein sequence: CASSLGLGLAGGLVAQYF.

This chain joins TRBV5-5 and TRBJ1-6; D is possibly TRBD1 (6 bases). The CDR3 contains 15 residues. Germline lookup yields CDR1 SGHKS and CDR2 YYEKEE (reference sequence). Trimming shortened V by 5 bases and J by 5 bases, and 14 bases separated the two germline ends. DNA for the CDR3: TGTGCCAGCAGAATGGTCAGGGGCCATAATTCACCCCTCCACTTT. Its protein product is CASRMVRGHNSPLHF.

This chain joins TRBV7-2 and TRBJ2-3; 8 nucleotides align to TRBD2. The V gene's germline CDR1 is SGHTA and CDR2 FQGNSA. V trimming: 0 bases; J trimming: 5 bases; junction bases outside the gene matches: 7. The length of the CDR3 is 16 residues. In DNA, the CDR3 is TGTGCCAGCAGCTTAGCCTTGGGGCTAGCGGGAGATACGCAGTATTTT. Amino acids: CASSLALGLAGDTQYF.

The CDR3 here is CSASPFVGGGGANVLTF. CDR3 nucleotide sequence: TGCAGTGCTAGTCCTTTCGTGGGCGGCGGTGGGGCCAACGTCCTGACTTTC. The J gene is TRBJ2-6, the V gene TRBV20-1, with D hard to call. V lost 3 bases and J lost 3, with 18 bases in between. This CDR3 spans 17 amino acids. Germline V gene data show CDR1 as DFQATT and CDR2 as SNEGSKA (reference sequence).

The gene calls are TRBV12-3 or TRBV12-4 and TRBJ2-7, with 10 nucleotides matching TRBD2. This CDR3 spans 16 amino acids. V trimming: 2 bases; J trimming: 0 bases; junction bases outside the gene matches: 4. CDR3 nucleotide sequence: TGTGCCAGCAGTTTACGACTAGCGGGCGGCTCCTACGAGCAGTACTTC. The encoded protein is CASSLRLAGGSYEQYF.

The V gene is TRBV6-6, the J gene TRBJ1-2, with TRBD1 matching 9 bases. Germline lookup yields CDR1 MNHNY and CDR2 SVGAGI (reference sequence). The junction had 6 bases not matched to a gene; V was cut back by 6 bases and J by 7 bases. The CDR3 spans 13 residues. CDR3 coding DNA: TGTGCCAGCAGAGGACAGGGGAGGGGTGGCTACACCTTC. Its protein product is CASRGQGRGGYTF.

This clonotype appeared a few times. This chain links TRBV7-3 with TRBJ1-6; D call uncertain. V was clipped by 4 bases and J by 3 bases, with 4 bases between them. CDR3 length: 13 amino acids. Per the germline V gene, CDR1 is SGHTA and CDR2 is FQGTGA. The CDR3 is CASSSVYNSPLHF. CDR3 nucleotides: TGTGCCAGCAGCTCTGTCTATAATTCACCCCTCCACTTT.

The chain carries TRBV5-1 and TRBJ1-1; TRBD1 might be the D (6 bases). V lost 1 base to trimming and J lost 7 bases, with 23 bases between them. This CDR3 has 17 amino acids. CDR1 is SGHRS, CDR2 YFSETQ, per germline. CDR3 DNA sequence: TGCGCCAGCAGCTTGAGGGGGGGTCCAAGTTTTTATCTTGAAGCTTTCTTT. Its translation: CASSLRGGPSFYLEAFF.

The chain is built from TRBV2 and TRBJ2-4, with D unresolved. The germline gives CDR1 SNHLY, CDR2 FYNNEI. The germline V and J ends were trimmed by 8 bases and 6 bases, with 14 bases remaining between them. This CDR3 is 13 amino acids long. The CDR3 DNA sequence: TGTGCCAGCCACACCTTGGAAACAAACATTCAGTACTTC. Its translation: CASHTLETNIQYF.

V gene TRBV9 combines with J gene TRBJ2-5, with 10 nucleotides matching TRBD2. The CDR3 runs 16 residues. V was clipped by 0 bases and J by 11 bases; unmatched bases: 13. In germline, CDR1 is SGDLS, CDR2 YYNGEE. CDR3 coding DNA: TGTGCCAGCAGCGTAGGTAGCGGGAGGCTTTACGATGAGCAGTACTTC. Translating gives CASSVGSGRLYDEQYF.

J is TRBJ1-1 and V is TRBV3-1, with a tentative D call TRBD1 (5 bases). V gave up 2 bases and J gave up 3 bases, with 13 bases separating them. Germline CDR1 and CDR2: LGHDT and YNNKEL (reference sequence). The CDR3 covers 15 residues. The chain's CDR3 is CASSQSNLGDTEAFF. The CDR3 DNA reads TGTGCCAGCAGCCAATCCAATTTAGGGGACACTGAAGCTTTCTTT.

The rearrangement links TRBV27 to TRBJ2-7; D remains unclear. From germline, CDR1 is MNHEY and CDR2 SMNVEV (reference sequence). Trimming left V 2 bases short and J 6 bases short, with 14 bases between. The CDR3 is made up of 14 amino acids. DNA of the CDR3: TGTGCCAGCAGTTTACCTGGTGGTTTAGGCGAGCAGTACTTC. Translating gives CASSLPGGLGEQYF.

The chain employs TRBV14 and TRBJ1-2; D ambiguous. The CDR3 runs 15 residues. CDR1 is SGHDN and CDR2 is FVKESK in the germline V gene. V lost 4 bases and J lost 7, with 19 bases in between. The CDR3 DNA follows: TGTGCCAGCAGCCTTGACCCCTTAGGGAGCGGTGGCTACACCTTC. This encodes CASSLDPLGSGGYTF.

The V gene is TRBV5-8, the J gene TRBJ2-5; D unresolved. The length of the CDR3 is 13 residues. Germline V CDR1 and CDR2: SGHTS, YDEGEE. Trimming shortened V by 2 bases and J by 2 bases, and 7 bases separated the two germline ends. The CDR3 is CASSFLTQETQYF. The DNA for the CDR3 is TGTGCCAGCAGCTTTCTGACACAAGAGACCCAGTACTTC.

J is TRBJ2-1 and V is TRBV6-4; weak D call: TRBD2 (7 bases). The germline V and J ends were trimmed by 0 bases and 5 bases, with 17 bases remaining between them. The CDR3 has 17 amino acids. Germline lookup yields CDR1 MRHNA and CDR2 SNTAGT. The CDR3 loop reads CASSDSGGGGGHNEQFF. The CDR3 bases are TGTGCCAGCAGTGACTCGGGGGGCGGCGGGGGACACAATGAGCAGTTCTTC.

This clonotype appeared a single time. The chain couples TRBV15 to TRBJ2-1; D not certain. The CDR3 has 13 amino acids. V shed 8 bases and J shed 7 bases, with 15 bases lying between them. Germline V gene data show CDR1 as LNHNV and CDR2 as YYDKDF (reference sequence). CDR3 DNA sequence: TGTGCCACCCAGGAGAGGATGGGGAATGAGCAGTTCTTC. Residues: CATQERMGNEQFF.

Ten or more counts support this clonotype. This chain uses TRBV11-1 with TRBJ2-4; TRBD1 matches 9 bases. CDR1 and CDR2 from the germline V gene are SGHAT and FQDESV (reference sequence). The V segment lost 6 bases and the J segment 6 bases; nucleotides outside the gene matches: 6. This CDR3 is 14 amino acids long. The CDR3 region is CASSLGTGTNIQYF. The CDR3 nucleotides read TGTGCCAGCAGTTTGGGGACAGGGACAAACATTCAGTACTTC.

J is TRBJ2-4 and V is TRBV7-9, with D possibly called TRBD1 or TRBD2 (5 bases each). Germline CDR1 reads SEHNR; CDR2 reads FQNEAQ (reference sequence). Trimming took off 10 bases at V and 8 bases at J, with 18 bases between the two ends. CDR3 size: 13 residues. CDR3: CATRWDGTDIQYF. Here the CDR3 DNA reads TGTGCCACCAGATGGGACGGCACGGACATTCAGTACTTC. Complete variable domain (other parts from reference TRBV7-9 and TRBJ2-4): DTGVSQNPRHKITKRGQNVTFRCDPISEHNRLYWYRQTLGQGPEFLTYFQNEAQLEKSRLLSDRFSAERPKGSFSTLEIQRTEQGDSAMYLCATRWDGTDIQYFGAGTRLSVL.

The V call is TRBV5-1, the J call TRBJ2-5, with D unresolved. This CDR3 has 11 residues. Germline V gene sequence: CDR1 SGHRS, CDR2 YFSETQ. V was cut by 6 bases and J by 3 bases, with 6 bases left in between. CDR3 loop: CASTSKETQYF. The CDR3 bases are TGCGCCAGCACCAGCAAAGAGACCCAGTACTTC.

The rearrangement joins TRBV29-1 to TRBJ2-5; 11 positions match TRBD1. Germline lookup yields CDR1 SQVTM and CDR2 ANQGSEA. The CDR3 contains 14 residues. With 6 bases clipped from V and 5 bases from J, the junction kept 8 bases outside the gene matches. The CDR3 DNA follows: TGCAGCGTCGGACAGGGGGCGTTAATGGAGACCCAGTACTTC. It translates to CSVGQGALMETQYF.